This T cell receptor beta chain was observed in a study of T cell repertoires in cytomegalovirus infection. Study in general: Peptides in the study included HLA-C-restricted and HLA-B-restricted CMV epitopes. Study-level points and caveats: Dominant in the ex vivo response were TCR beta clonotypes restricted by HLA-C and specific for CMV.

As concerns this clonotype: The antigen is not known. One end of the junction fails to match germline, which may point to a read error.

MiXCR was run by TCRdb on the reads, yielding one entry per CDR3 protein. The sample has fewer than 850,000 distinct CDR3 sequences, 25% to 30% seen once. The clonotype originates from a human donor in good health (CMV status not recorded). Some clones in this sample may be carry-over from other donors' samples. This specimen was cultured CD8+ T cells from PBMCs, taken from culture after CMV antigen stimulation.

The CDR3 sequence: CASSLHKGATLHF. In DNA form, the CDR3 reads TGTGCTAGCAGCTTACATAAGGGGGCCACCCTCCACTTT. The chain is built from TRBV7-7 and TRBJ1-6, with 7 bases matching TRBD1. Germline CDR1 reads SSHAT; CDR2 reads FNYEAQ (reference sequence). CDR3 size: 13 residues.